Given below is one T cell receptor (beta chain) in context. Clones were read by immunoSEQ multiplex PCR, and TCRdb kept only the in-frame ones, dropping some. The sample holds about 300,000 clones, more than 70% seen once. These data belong to a study of blood T cell repertoires in COVID-19. About the research overall: PBMCs, B-cell-depleted T cells, or T cells provided the cDNA or gDNA that made up the material.

J gave up 8 bases and V 0 bases, and 14 bases lay outside the gene matches. The CDR3 has 18 residues. CDR1 is LGHNA, CDR2 YSLEER, per germline. The sequence was collected from a woman aged 30 to 39 who had recovered from COVID-19. The sequenced sample consisted of peripheral blood. The V and J genes are TRBV4-3 and TRBJ2-1; 9 bases are a match to TRBD2. The CDR3 spells CASSQDLFGTSKSHEQFF. The CDR3, as DNA: TGCGCCAGCAGCCAAGATTTATTCGGGACTAGCAAGTCCCATGAGCAGTTCTTC.